A single T cell receptor beta chain is shown here with its context. Antigen specificity is unknown. All donors provided no fewer than one pre-ART and no fewer than two post-ART PBMC samples. Run at survey level, the immunoSEQ assay was version v3.0. The method was immunoSEQ multiplex PCR; TCRdb's version includes in-frame clones alone and lacks a portion of them. The table lists 25,000 to 30,000 clones, 85% to 90% of them singletons. The data derive from a study of long-term antiretroviral therapy in people with HIV. Study background: The 2015 immediate-ART recommendation was preceded by the earliest samples by about a decade.

Study-level results: Clones that had undergone expansion before ART dominated the repertoire at all time points.

From germline, CDR1 is SGHVS and CDR2 FNYEAQ. The V gene lost 5 bases and the J gene lost 0 bases, with 10 bases spanning the gap. This CDR3 is 14 amino acids long. The receptor was derived from a woman aged 25 to 39 with HIV. The material was unsorted PBMCs, obtained 0.8 years after starting antiretroviral therapy. The chain is built from TRBV7-6 and TRBJ1-2, with D uncertain. The CDR3 sequence is CASSPQDANYGYTF. For the CDR3, the DNA is TGTGCCAGCAGCCCCCAGGACGCTAACTATGGCTACACCTTC.